Sequencing of this TCR beta chain was carried out in a study of CD8+ T cells in alopecia areata (dated by TCRdb to the late 2010s). About the study as a whole: High-throughput TCRbeta sequencing was used to examine T cell clonal expansion in alopecia areata in both the C3H/HeJ mouse model and human patients. On the human side, TCRbeta sequencing was run on scalp tissue and on sorted CD4+ and CD8+ peripheral blood T cells from healthy controls and from alopecia areata patients with either patchy or totalis/universalis disease. Scalp clonality was compared across normal scalp (n=4), patchy alopecia areata scalp (n=8), and alopecia totalis/universalis scalp (n=8). The RNA source kit depended on sample type: the PAXgene miRNA kit for fixed scalp, the miRNeasy kit for PBMCs, and the RNeasy kit for mouse skin. Amplification of TCRbeta CDR3 regions was done by immunoSEQ multiplex PCR using 35 Vbeta forward primers and 13 Jbeta reverse primers. Study-level results and caveats: Unlike mouse skin, which is dominated by gammadelta T cells, normal human skin has resident alphabeta T cells that are also sequenced, and this complicates analysis of the scalp TCR repertoire. Higher clonality and more expanded CD8+ clones were observed in lesional scalp than in normal scalp, particularly in alopecia totalis/universalis, a finding suggestive of antigenic drive. Shared TCR sequences between patients were less evident than in mice, which may be partly attributable to HLA diversity in the patient population.

Library generation was performed with the immunoSEQ multiplex PCR assay. For TCR sequencing, RNA was extracted from every sample and reverse transcribed into cDNA to serve as template. SuperScript III was used for first-strand cDNA synthesis, primed with a 2:1 mix of oligo-dT and random hexamers. A synthetic immune receptor repertoire was used to assess amplification bias, and residual bias was removed computationally. The study's processing was this. Raw reads were preprocessed to remove errors, and CDR3 was defined according to IMGT conventions as the region from the conserved cysteine to phenylalanine. Clonality was calculated as 1 minus Shannon entropy normalized by log2 of the number of productive unique TCRs. CD4 or CD8 identity of scalp clones was inferred by cross-referencing scalp TCRbeta sequences with sorted blood CD4 and CD8 repertoires. TCRdb stores this immuneACCESS table with in-frame sequences only. Part of the clones is absent; in the studies checked, under half of the shortfall reflects unresolved V genes, and no reason is known for the rest. That table furnishes V, J and clone size, whereas the DNA furnished D and trimming. The sample yields 35,000 to 45,000 clones; 45% to 70% were counted once. The top ten clones comprise under 2% of the sample.

Trimming removed 5 bases from V and 0 bases from J, leaving 13 bases between the germline ends. Inclusive of the bounding cysteine and phenylalanine, the CDR3 is 15 residues long. Only the CDR3 part of the read is kept: 45 bases, read in frame from the first base. For CDR1 and CDR2, the germline V gene lists SGHTA and FQGNSA. In about five patients from the biomarker study, CD4+ cells were sorted further to obtain CD25+CD127- cells. Lesional scalp punch biopsies and peripheral blood were obtained from alopecia areata patients. PBMCs were separated by density centrifugation and stained for CD3, CD4 and CD8, after which CD4+ and CD8+ T cells were sorted on a FACSAria. The untreated alopecia areata patients were recruited through a multicenter biomarker study. In regard to this clone: The antigen this receptor binds is unknown. The sample holds no much larger clone one base away, and base qualities are not on file.

Sequenced sample: CD4+ Tregs sorted from blood. The receptor was derived from a human donor with alopecia areata. The rearranged segments are TRBV7-2 and TRBJ1-2; possibly the D gene is TRBD1, per 6 matching bases. The CDR3 is CASSQPTGANYGYTF. The DNA reads as follows: TGTGCCAGCAGCCAACCGACAGGAGCTAACTATGGCTACACCTTC.